This T cell receptor beta chain is drawn from a study of T cell repertoires in cytomegalovirus infection. TCRdb fed the reads into MiXCR, producing one record per CDR3 protein. This table holds nearly 450,000 distinct CDR3 sequences, roughly 30% found once. Germline CDR1 and CDR2: KGHSH and LQKENI. Trimming removed 0 bases from V and 8 bases from J; junction bases left unmatched: 9. The CDR3 is made up of 17 amino acids. Study-level findings and limits: Cumulative frequency (of public TCR beta family members) identified carriers of CMV plus the relevant HLA. HLA-C-restricted CMV-specific TCR beta clonotypes were dominant in the ex vivo response.

Details on this clonotype: Its antigen is unknown.

The chain recombines TRBV18 with TRBJ2-1; 11 bases map to TRBD2. The sequence was obtained from a human donor in good health (CMV status not recorded). Some clones in this sample may be carry-over from other donors' samples. Sequencing used PBMCs. In DNA, the CDR3 is TGTGCCAGCTCACCACCCCTTAGCGGGGGGGCTAGGGATGAGCAGTTCTTC. This sequence encodes CASSPPLSGGARDEQFF.